Shown below are 7 T cell receptor beta chains from a single sample sequenced in a study of T cell responses to AZD1222 COVID-19 vaccine. Sequencing was performed with immunoSEQ multiplex PCR; in TCRdb, only in-frame clones are kept and a portion is missing. The repertoire holds some 130,000 clones, with about 87% as singletons. Sequenced here: peripheral blood, sampled on day 0 of AZD1222 vaccination. The receptors were gathered from an adult in good health.

This rearrangement joins TRBV18 to TRBJ2-7; TRBD2 matches 7 bases. Germline values: CDR1 KGHSH, CDR2 LQKENI. The CDR3 sequence is 14 residues long. Trimming removed 4 bases from V and 2 bases from J; junction bases left unmatched: 5. CDR3 region: CASSRQRDTYEQYF. The CDR3 DNA sequence: TGTGCCAGCTCACGCCAGCGGGATACCTACGAGCAGTACTTC.

The V call is TRBV28, the J call TRBJ2-2; 8 nucleotides match TRBD2. The CDR3 is 15 amino acids. V gave up 7 bases and J gave up 6 bases; unmatched junction bases: 10. Germline loops: CDR1 MDHEN, CDR2 SYDVKM. For the CDR3, the DNA is TGTGCCAGCAATCAGCGGGGGAAGGGCGCCGGGGAGCTGTTTTTT. Translating gives CASNQRGKGAGELFF. Combining the CDR3 with reference TRBV28 and TRBJ2-2 gives the whole variable domain DVKVTQSSRYLVKRTGEKVFLECVQDMDHENMFWYRQDPGLGLRLIYFSYDVKMKEKGDIPEGYSVSREKKERFSLILESASTNQTSMYLCASNQRGKGAGELFFGEGSRLTVL.

V usage is TRBV5-6 and J usage is TRBJ1-2; the D gene is possibly TRBD1 (6 bases). Trimming took off 0 bases at V and 8 bases at J, with 11 bases between the two ends. This CDR3 region has 13 residues. Germline V lookup: CDR1 SGHDT, CDR2 YYEEEE. The CDR3 region has the DNA TGTGCCAGCAGCTTGGGACAGGTACAGGGCTACACCTTC. It is translated as CASSLGQVQGYTF.

This sequence joins TRBV10-3 and TRBJ1-1; 8 bases map to TRBD1. The CDR3 extends over 13 amino acids. The germline V gene encodes CDR1 ENHRY and CDR2 SYGVKD. With 6 bases clipped from V and 5 bases from J, the junction kept 5 bases outside the gene matches. CDR3 in amino acids: CAIRDREGTEAFF. For the CDR3, the DNA is TGTGCCATCAGGGACAGGGAGGGTACTGAAGCTTTCTTT.

The J gene is TRBJ2-6, the V gene TRBV5-6, with unresolved D. Germline values: CDR1 SGHDT, CDR2 YYEEEE. V shed 5 bases and J shed 0 bases, with 3 bases lying between them. This CDR3 has 13 amino acids. The CDR3 coding sequence is TGTGCCAGCAGGAGCTCTGGGGCCAACGTCCTGACTTTC. This gives the protein CASRSSGANVLTF.

This chain uses TRBV2 with TRBJ1-6; the D is unclear. Germline CDR1 and CDR2: SNHLY and FYNNEI. V was cut by 4 bases and J by 7 bases, with 14 bases left in between. The CDR3 runs 15 residues. CDR3 nucleotide sequence: TGTGCCAGCAGTGGCCGTCGGGCTATCAATTCACCCCTCCACTTT. It is translated as CASSGRRAINSPLHF.

The chain links TRBV3-1 (or the pseudogene TRBV3-2) to TRBJ2-7; D is unresolved. Germline V CDR1 and CDR2: LGHDT, YNNKEL (reference sequence). The CDR3 covers 15 residues. V was clipped by 0 bases and J by 0 bases, with 9 bases between them. DNA of the CDR3: TGTGCCAGCAGCCAAGACCCGGGCAGCTCCTACGAGCAGTACTTC. Translating it yields CASSQDPGSSYEQYF.